The 15 T cell receptor beta chains reported below all come from one sample, sequenced in a study of cytomegalovirus exposure and HLA in healthy donors. Repertoires were generated with immunoSEQ multiplex PCR, while TCRdb's copy carries only in-frame clones and drops some. The sample has about 150,000 clones; 75% to 90% are singletons. The sequenced sample was PBMCs. The receptors come from a woman aged 18 to 35 in good health and CMV-seropositive.

V and J are TRBV18 and TRBJ1-1, with D maybe TRBD1 (6 bases). The V end lost 4 bases, the J end lost 3 bases, and 12 bases lay between the germline ends. This CDR3 spans 14 amino acids. Germline V gene sequence: CDR1 KGHSH, CDR2 LQKENI. CDR3: CASSLDSGDTEAFF. Here the CDR3 DNA reads TGTGCCAGCTCACTGGACAGCGGGGACACTGAAGCTTTCTTT.

This chain uses TRBV28 with TRBJ1-5; D gene ambiguous. V gave up 7 bases and J gave up 5 bases, with 12 bases separating them. Germline V gene data show CDR1 as MDHEN and CDR2 as SYDVKM. The length of the CDR3 is 13 residues. This chain's CDR3 is CASNPSHYQPQHF. The CDR3, as DNA: TGTGCCAGCAACCCGTCCCACTATCAGCCCCAGCATTTT.

This sequence joins TRBV27 and TRBJ1-1, with TRBD1 identical over 9 bases. The CDR3 is 18 residues long. V dropped 4 bases and J dropped 1; count of bases not matched to a gene: 13. CDR1 is MNHEY and CDR2 is SMNVEV in the germline V gene (reference sequence). The CDR3 DNA sequence: TGTGCCAGCAGTTCCGGGACAGGGAAAGGCCTGAGGAACACTGAAGCTTTCTTT. Translating gives CASSSGTGKGLRNTEAFF.

This clone was seen a single time. Here the CDR3 reads CASSIGTERRELFF. CDR3 DNA: TGTGCCAGTAGTATCGGGACAGAACGACGGGAGCTGTTTTTT. The chain employs TRBV19 and TRBJ2-2, with TRBD1 matching over 7 bases. The germline V gene has CDR1 LNHDA and CDR2 SQIVND (reference sequence). The CDR3 runs 14 residues. The ends lost 3 bases at V and 9 bases at J; junction bases unmatched: 7.

The chain joins TRBV7-9 to TRBJ2-2; D is ambiguous. Trimming pared 2 bases from V and 4 bases from J, leaving 5 bases between. CDR3 length equals 13 residues. Germline assignment: CDR1 SEHNR and CDR2 FQNEAQ (reference sequence). CDR3 region: CASSLIGTGELFF. For the CDR3, the DNA is TGTGCCAGCAGCTTAATCGGCACCGGGGAGCTGTTTTTT.

The chain uses TRBV7-9 and TRBJ2-1; the match to TRBD1 covers 7 bases. The V gene end was trimmed by 5 bases and the J gene end by 1 base; junction bases not matched to a gene: 5. CDR3 length equals 15 residues. CDR1 is SEHNR, CDR2 FQNEAQ, per germline (reference sequence). The CDR3 bases are TGTGCCAGCAGCCGACAGGGCGATTCCTACAATGAGCAGTTCTTC. Encoded protein: CASSRQGDSYNEQFF.

This clone was observed a handful of times. This rearrangement joins TRBV30 to TRBJ1-2, with a weak D call TRBD1 (6 bases). Looked up from germline, CDR1 is GTSNPN and CDR2 is SVGIG (reference sequence). Trimming cost V 3 bases and J 5 bases, with 10 bases left between them. The CDR3 has 12 amino acids. CDR3 sequence reads: CAWRKDSYGYTF. CDR3 sequence (DNA): TGTGCCTGGAGGAAGGACAGTTATGGCTACACCTTC.

The table lists this clone with a count of one. The DNA for the CDR3 is TGTGCCAGCAGCATCCGGACAGGGATGAACACTGAAGCTTTCTTT. This translates into CASSIRTGMNTEAFF. The chain carries TRBV5-8 and TRBJ1-1, with 8 bases lining up with TRBD1. V gave up 4 bases and J gave up 0 bases; unmatched junction bases: 5. The V gene's germline CDR1 is SGHTS and CDR2 YDEGEE. The CDR3 loop spans 15 amino acids.

This clone was picked up one time. The chain joins TRBV11-2 to TRBJ1-4; tentative D call: TRBD1 (6 bases). This CDR3 has 15 residues. Germline CDR1 reads SGHAT; CDR2 reads FQNNGV. V was clipped by 1 base and J by 0 bases, with 6 bases between them. This CDR3 reads CASSLGQATNEKLFF. The CDR3, as DNA: TGTGCCAGCAGCTTAGGACAGGCAACTAATGAAAAACTGTTTTTT.

The rearrangement joins TRBV7-2 to TRBJ2-7; 12 bases are a match to TRBD2. The CDR3 is 14 residues long. Germline CDR1 SGHTA, CDR2 FQGNSA. Trimming took 5 bases from V and 4 from J; bases not matched to a gene: 3. In DNA form, the CDR3 reads TGTGCCAGCAGCCCGGGACTAGCGGGTTACGAGCAGTACTTC. It encodes CASSPGLAGYEQYF.

The rearrangement links TRBV28 to TRBJ1-2; D unresolved. Trimming cost V 6 bases and J 7 bases, with 12 bases left between them. CDR1 is MDHEN and CDR2 is SYDVKM in the germline V gene. The CDR3 spans 12 residues. In nucleotides, the CDR3 is TGTGCCAGCAGCCCAGATAATCCTGGCTACACCTTC. Protein sequence: CASSPDNPGYTF.

The rearrangement links TRBV7-2 to TRBJ1-5, with a possible D match to TRBD1 (6 bases). Germline V lookup: CDR1 SGHTA, CDR2 FQGNSA. V was cut by 3 bases and J by 7 bases, with 16 bases left in between. The CDR3 runs 15 residues. The CDR3, as DNA: TGTGCCAGCAGCTTCGGTGCCGGGGGGGGCCAGCCCCAGCATTTT. This codes for CASSFGAGGGQPQHF. The entire variable domain, with the rest obtained from reference TRBV7-2 and TRBJ1-5, is as follows: GAGVSQSPSNKVTEKGKDVELRCDPISGHTALYWYRQSLGQGLEFLIYFQGNSAPDKSGLPSDRFSAERTGGSVSTLTIQRTQQEDSAVYLCASSFGAGGGQPQHFGDGTRLSIL.

This rearrangement joins TRBV5-4 to TRBJ1-2; TRBD1 is a possible D gene (6 bases). Germline values: CDR1 SGHNT, CDR2 YYREEE (reference sequence). The CDR3 has 15 residues. Trimming shortened V by 3 bases and J by 4 bases, and 16 bases separated the two germline ends. The CDR3 here is CASSSSGGLGYGYTF. The CDR3, as DNA: TGTGCCAGCAGCTCCAGCGGGGGGCTTGGCTATGGCTACACCTTC.

This clone has a single count. The genes are TRBV15 and TRBJ2-6; a weak D match, TRBD1 (6 bases). CDR1 and CDR2 (germline): LNHNV, YYDKDF (reference sequence). This CDR3 has 19 residues. Trimming took off 2 bases at V and 2 bases at J, with 19 bases between the two ends. CDR3 residues: CATSRLRDTYLPGANVLTF. CDR3 DNA sequence: TGTGCCACCAGCAGACTCCGGGACACGTACCTTCCTGGGGCCAACGTCCTGACTTTC.

The chain links TRBV19 to TRBJ1-5, with D unclear. V lost 2 bases, J lost 2 bases, and 10 bases lay in between. The CDR3 runs 15 residues. CDR1 and CDR2 (germline): LNHDA, SQIVND (reference sequence). CDR3 nucleotides: TGTGCCAGTAGTATATCGACATCACGCAATCAGCCCCAGCATTTT. It translates to CASSISTSRNQPQHF.